This T cell receptor beta chain was sequenced during a study of T-cell reconstitution after alpha-beta-depleted transplantation in children. Study outcomes and limitations: Surviving thymic progenitors and recipient T cells were the source of high TCRbeta diversity at day 60 in some patients.

On this clonotype itself: Its antigen is undetermined.

Molecular barcoding with unique molecular identifiers was used for the TCRbeta library. MiXCR, run by TCRdb on the PCR reads, gives a single entry per CDR3 protein. The data contain about a million distinct CDR3 sequences, roughly 29% of them seen just once; the ten biggest clones take up roughly 30%. This clonotype was obtained from a boy in the first two years of life who had a stem cell transplant for SCID, so the T cells may come from the graft donor. The sample was PBMCs, mostly from graft donor cells, taken 360 days after TCRalphabeta/CD19-depleted stem cell transplant.

The CDR3 here is CSVGSRLNTEAFF. CDR3 nucleotide sequence: TGCAGCGTTGGATCGCGACTGAACACTGAAGCTTTCTTT. The chain couples TRBV29-1 to TRBJ1-1; D gene unclear. The CDR3 is 13 residues long. CDR1 and CDR2 (germline): SQVTM, ANQGSEA. V lost 4 bases to trimming and J lost 0 bases, with 9 bases between them.